The rows below give T cell receptor beta chains drawn from one sample of a study of neurological immune-mediated disorders. TCRdb used MiXCR to reprocess the 5' RACE reads, holding one entry per CDR3 protein. The table has about 53,000 distinct CDR3 sequences, roughly 3.3% seen once. Sequenced input: PBMCs. These TCRs come from a woman between 25 and 40 years old with multiple sclerosis. Both conserved end residues are trimmed from each CDR3.

cdr3_length: 15; j_call: TRBJ1-2; v_call: TRBV5-1; cdr3_aa: ASRRGVTGGEEYGYT
cdr3_length: 10; j_call: TRBJ1-3; v_call: TRBV20-1; cdr3_aa: SARTPGNTIY
cdr3_length: 13; j_call: TRBJ1-5; v_call: TRBV7-2; cdr3_aa: ASSSRVGGNQPQN
cdr3_length: 12; j_call: TRBJ1-5; v_call: TRBV28; cdr3_aa: ASNRQSPPQPQN
cdr3_length: 13; j_call: TRBJ1-5; v_call: TRBV5-1; cdr3_aa: ASAPTAGDNQPQH
cdr3_length: 16; j_call: TRBJ1-6; v_call: TRBV7-2; cdr3_aa: ASSLAGRGSSYNSPLN
cdr3_length: 12; j_call: TRBJ2-7; v_call: TRBV20-1; cdr3_aa: SARDLADPYEQY
cdr3_length: 7; j_call: TRBJ2-7; v_call: TRBV10-3; cdr3_aa: ALFYEQY
cdr3_length: 14; j_call: TRBJ1-4; v_call: TRBV6-5; cdr3_aa: ASSYRAGGRSEKLF
cdr3_length: 12; j_call: TRBJ1-2; v_call: TRBV19; cdr3_aa: ASSPPGGRDGYT
cdr3_length: 16; j_call: TRBJ1-1; v_call: TRBV15; cdr3_aa: ATSRLRQGQSLNTEAF
cdr3_length: 13; j_call: TRBJ2-5; v_call: TRBV5-1; cdr3_aa: ASSLVGSDQETQY
cdr3_length: 12; j_call: TRBJ2-5; v_call: TRBV20-1; cdr3_aa: SATPPGIAETQY
cdr3_length: 15; j_call: TRBJ2-1; v_call: TRBV7-6; cdr3_aa: ASSLTPLGPANNEQF
cdr3_length: 12; j_call: TRBJ1-1; v_call: TRBV12-3/TRBV12-4; cdr3_aa: ASTETYRSTEAF
cdr3_length: 10; j_call: TRBJ2-1; v_call: TRBV10-3; cdr3_aa: ATRSPPNEQF
cdr3_length: 13; j_call: TRBJ1-1; v_call: TRBV7-3; cdr3_aa: ASSSQNRGRTEAF
cdr3_length: 10; j_call: TRBJ1-2; v_call: TRBV29-1; cdr3_aa: SVTTGAVGYT
cdr3_length: 13; j_call: TRBJ1-2; v_call: TRBV6-2/TRBV6-3; cdr3_aa: ASSFIRTGTYGYT
cdr3_length: 12; j_call: TRBJ2-7; v_call: TRBV10-2; cdr3_aa: ATALGQGHYEQY
cdr3_length: 13; j_call: TRBJ1-1; v_call: TRBV4-1; cdr3_aa: ASSPIGTGGTEAF
cdr3_length: 14; j_call: TRBJ2-1; v_call: TRBV9; cdr3_aa: ASSVGAGGRGDEQF
cdr3_length: 12; j_call: TRBJ1-5; v_call: TRBV19; cdr3_aa: ASTPVKNTQPQN
cdr3_length: 13; j_call: TRBJ1-5; v_call: TRBV15; cdr3_aa: ATSRVGTGNQPQH
cdr3_length: 16; j_call: TRBJ2-1; v_call: TRBV27; cdr3_aa: ASSLSGATGTVDNEQF
cdr3_length: 10; j_call: TRBJ1-4; v_call: TRBV29-1; cdr3_aa: SAGATNEKLF
cdr3_length: 8; j_call: TRBJ1-4; v_call: TRBV6-2/TRBV6-3; cdr3_aa: ARRGEELF
cdr3_length: 13; j_call: TRBJ2-3; v_call: TRBV20-1; cdr3_aa: SAMDFGGSTDTQY
cdr3_length: 11; j_call: TRBJ1-4; v_call: TRBV29-1; cdr3_aa: SVGRSTNEKLF
cdr3_length: 15; j_call: TRBJ2-6; v_call: TRBV5-6; cdr3_aa: ASTYTAGGSGANVLT
cdr3_length: 13; j_call: TRBJ1-3; v_call: TRBV10-3; cdr3_aa: AISPEGRPGNTIY
cdr3_length: 11; j_call: TRBJ1-2; v_call: TRBV10-3; cdr3_aa: AISQTGSQGYT
cdr3_length: 14; j_call: TRBJ1-1; v_call: TRBV11-2; cdr3_aa: ASSTLPGQINTEAF
cdr3_length: 14; j_call: TRBJ2-5; v_call: TRBV28; cdr3_aa: ASRDGLAGSWETQY
cdr3_length: 13; j_call: TRBJ2-3; v_call: TRBV28; cdr3_aa: ASSLAGEDTDTQY
cdr3_length: 8; j_call: TRBJ2-3; v_call: TRBV20-1; cdr3_aa: SAREDTQY
cdr3_length: 12; j_call: TRBJ1-1; v_call: TRBV10-3; cdr3_aa: AISELGGTLEAF
cdr3_length: 15; j_call: TRBJ1-2; v_call: TRBV3-1; cdr3_aa: ASSQGTNRGRFGGYT
cdr3_length: 12; j_call: TRBJ2-2; v_call: TRBV5-1; cdr3_aa: ASSPQGPPGELF
cdr3_length: 13; j_call: TRBJ2-2; v_call: TRBV12-3/TRBV12-4; cdr3_aa: ASSSRGVVTGELF
cdr3_length: 17; j_call: TRBJ1-4; v_call: TRBV20-1; cdr3_aa: SARDQISTWSVGVEKLF
cdr3_length: 12; j_call: TRBJ1-2; v_call: TRBV14; cdr3_aa: ASSNSGTGPGYT
cdr3_length: 12; j_call: TRBJ2-1; v_call: TRBV6-5; cdr3_aa: ASRLAEYYNEQF